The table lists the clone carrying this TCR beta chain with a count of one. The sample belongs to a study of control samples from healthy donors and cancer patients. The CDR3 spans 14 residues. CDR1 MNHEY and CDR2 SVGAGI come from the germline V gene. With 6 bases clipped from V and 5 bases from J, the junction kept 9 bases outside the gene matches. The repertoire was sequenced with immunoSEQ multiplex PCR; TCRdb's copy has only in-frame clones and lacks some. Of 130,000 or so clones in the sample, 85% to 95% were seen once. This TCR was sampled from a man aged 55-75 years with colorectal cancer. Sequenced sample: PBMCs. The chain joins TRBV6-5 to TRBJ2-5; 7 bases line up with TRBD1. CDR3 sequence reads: CASRGRGGIETQYF. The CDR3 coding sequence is TGTGCCAGCAGGGGGAGAGGGGGCATCGAGACCCAGTACTTC.